This T cell receptor (beta chain) is drawn from a study of blood T cell repertoires in COVID-19. Looking at the study overall: Some COVID-19 samples were acute and others convalescent; all came from the United States, Italy and Spain. T cells, B-cell-depleted T cells, or PBMCs supplied cDNA or gDNA.

The V gene's germline CDR1 is SGHRS and CDR2 YFSETQ. V dropped 6 bases and J dropped 3; count of bases not matched to a gene: 32. The CDR3 is 22 residues long. The repertoire was sequenced with immunoSEQ multiplex PCR; TCRdb's copy has only in-frame clones and lacks some. The table includes around 65,000 clones, roughly three quarters detected once. The chain employs TRBV5-1 and TRBJ2-7, with TRBD2 matching over 8 bases. The receptor was isolated from a man of 80 years or more with acute or convalescent COVID-19. The sequenced sample was peripheral blood. In nucleotides, the CDR3 is TGCGCCAGCACCCGGGAGGGCCAGGTAGGCTCATTACTCGATTTACACGGCTACGAGCAGTACTTC. Protein product: CASTREGQVGSLLDLHGYEQYF.